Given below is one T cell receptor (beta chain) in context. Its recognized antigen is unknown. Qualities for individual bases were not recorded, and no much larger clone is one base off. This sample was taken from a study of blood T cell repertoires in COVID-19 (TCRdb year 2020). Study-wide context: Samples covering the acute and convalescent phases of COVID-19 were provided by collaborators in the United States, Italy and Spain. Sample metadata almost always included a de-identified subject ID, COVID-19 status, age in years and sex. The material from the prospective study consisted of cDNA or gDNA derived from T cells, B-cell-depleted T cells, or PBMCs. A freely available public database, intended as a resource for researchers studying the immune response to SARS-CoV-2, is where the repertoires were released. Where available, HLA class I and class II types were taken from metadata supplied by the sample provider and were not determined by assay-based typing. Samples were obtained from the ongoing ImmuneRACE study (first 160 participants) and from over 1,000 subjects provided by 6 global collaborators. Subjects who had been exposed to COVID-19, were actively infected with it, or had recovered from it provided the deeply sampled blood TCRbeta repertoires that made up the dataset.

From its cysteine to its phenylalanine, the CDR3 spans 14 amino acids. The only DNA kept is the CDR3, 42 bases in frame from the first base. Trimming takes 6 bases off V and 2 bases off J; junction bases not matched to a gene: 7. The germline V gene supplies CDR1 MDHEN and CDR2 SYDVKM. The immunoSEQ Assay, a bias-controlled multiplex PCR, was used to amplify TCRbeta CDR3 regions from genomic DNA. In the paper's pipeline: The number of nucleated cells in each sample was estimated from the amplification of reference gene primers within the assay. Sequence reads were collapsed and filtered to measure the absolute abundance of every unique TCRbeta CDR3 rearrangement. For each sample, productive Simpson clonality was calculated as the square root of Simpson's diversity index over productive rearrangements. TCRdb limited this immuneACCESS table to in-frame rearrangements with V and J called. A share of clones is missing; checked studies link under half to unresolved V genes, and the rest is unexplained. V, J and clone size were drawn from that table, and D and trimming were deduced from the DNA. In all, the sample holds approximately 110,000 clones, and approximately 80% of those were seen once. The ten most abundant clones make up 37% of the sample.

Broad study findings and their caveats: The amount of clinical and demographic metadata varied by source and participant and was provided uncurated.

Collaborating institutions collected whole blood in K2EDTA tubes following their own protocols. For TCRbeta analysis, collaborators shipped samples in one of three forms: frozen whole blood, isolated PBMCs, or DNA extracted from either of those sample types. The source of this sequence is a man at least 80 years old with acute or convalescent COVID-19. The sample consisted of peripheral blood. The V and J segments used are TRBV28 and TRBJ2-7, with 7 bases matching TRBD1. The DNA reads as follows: TGTGCCAGCAGCCTGACAGGGAAGACCTACGAGCAGTACTTC. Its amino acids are CASSLTGKTYEQYF.